These T cell receptor beta chains were read from a single sample in a study of OX40 agonist ivuxolimab in advanced cancers. Clones were read by immunoSEQ multiplex PCR, and TCRdb kept only the in-frame ones, dropping some. The sample lists more than 80,000 clones, about 87% occurring once. Sequenced here: CD4+ or CD8+ T cells sorted from blood, sampled in a trial of the OX40 agonist ivuxolimab. Every receptor here comes from an adult with an advanced solid tumor such as melanoma, head and neck, liver or kidney cancer. CDR3s include the opening cysteine and the closing phenylalanine or tryptophan. Fields, in order: CDR3 protein, CDR3 DNA, D gene, clone size, V gene, J gene. The D gene is left open where the match is weak. The listing skips clone size in some rows; elsewhere it reads once, few, many or a size class.

CDR3: CASSYLQGPYYEQYF; DNA: TGTGCCAGCAGTTATTTACAGGGTCCTTACTACGAGCAGTACTTC; D: -; size: once; V: TRBV6-6; J: TRBJ2-7
CDR3: CASSPEGRSVTNVLTF; DNA: TGCGCCAGCAGCCCGGAGGGCAGGTCGGTGACCAACGTCCTGACTTTC; D: -; size: -; V: TRBV5-1; J: TRBJ2-6
CDR3: CASSILTSGNEQYF; DNA: TGTGCCAGTAGTATCCTCACTAGCGGGAACGAGCAGTACTTC; D: TRBD2; size: -; V: TRBV19; J: TRBJ2-7
CDR3: CASSRQGNEQFF; DNA: TGTGCCAGCAGTCGACAGGGTAATGAGCAGTTCTTC; D: TRBD1; size: once; V: TRBV6-5; J: TRBJ2-1
CDR3: CASSLGVRLNTEAFF; DNA: TGTGCCAGCAGCTTAGGAGTACGGCTGAACACTGAAGCTTTCTTT; D: -; size: -; V: TRBV5-5; J: TRBJ1-1
CDR3: CASSPRDRNTEAFF; DNA: TGTGCCAGCTCACCACGGGACAGGAACACTGAAGCTTTCTTT; D: TRBD1; size: -; V: TRBV18; J: TRBJ1-1
CDR3: CAIRADREGETQYF; DNA: TGTGCCATCAGAGCAGACAGGGAAGGGGAGACCCAGTACTTC; D: TRBD1; size: -; V: TRBV10-3; J: TRBJ2-5
CDR3: CASSGDTGYGTDTQYF; DNA: TGTGCCAGTAGTGGAGACACAGGGTATGGTACAGATACGCAGTATTTT; D: -; size: -; V: TRBV19; J: TRBJ2-3
CDR3: CASSLGTGRETQYF; DNA: TGTGCCAGCAGCTTAGGGACAGGGCGGGAGACCCAGTACTTC; D: TRBD1; size: -; V: TRBV7-2; J: TRBJ2-5
CDR3: CASSLVGSGANVLTF; DNA: TGTGCCAGTAGTCTCGTAGGCTCTGGGGCCAACGTCCTGACTTTC; D: -; size: -; V: TRBV19; J: TRBJ2-6
CDR3: CASGGLAGQETQYF; DNA: TGTGCCAGCGGGGGACTAGCGGGCCAAGAGACCCAGTACTTC; D: TRBD2; size: -; V: TRBV7-2; J: TRBJ2-5
CDR3: CASSVVGSGGELFF; DNA: TGTGCCAGCAGCGTAGTTGGGTCGGGCGGGGAGCTGTTTTTT; D: -; size: -; V: TRBV9; J: TRBJ2-2
CDR3: CASSADGTYEQYF; DNA: TGCGCCAGCAGCGCGGACGGGACCTACGAGCAGTACTTC; D: -; size: -; V: TRBV5-1; J: TRBJ2-7
CDR3: CASSPRTGNTEAFF; DNA: TGTGCCAGCAGCCCGCGAACAGGGAACACTGAAGCTTTCTTT; D: -; size: -; V: TRBV7-3; J: TRBJ1-1
CDR3: CASSLDIPGDTEAFF; DNA: TGCGCCAGCAGCTTGGACATTCCGGGGGACACTGAAGCTTTCTTT; D: -; size: once; V: TRBV5-1; J: TRBJ1-1
CDR3: CVRSSTSYARTEQYF; DNA: TGTGTCAGAAGCTCTACTTCCTATGCCAGGACTGAGCAGTACTTC; D: -; size: -; V: TRBV7-5; J: TRBJ2-7
CDR3: CATSREGGNSGANVLTF; DNA: TGTGCCACCAGCAGGGAAGGCGGGAACTCTGGGGCCAACGTCCTGACTTTC; D: -; size: -; V: TRBV15; J: TRBJ2-6
CDR3: CASTPAGGVGNTIYF; DNA: TGTGCCAGCACCCCGGCGGGGGGAGTTGGAAACACCATATATTTT; D: -; size: -; V: TRBV6-5; J: TRBJ1-3
CDR3: CASSLFKGYSTDTQYF; DNA: TGTGCCAGCTCTCTATTCAAAGGGTATAGCACAGATACGCAGTATTTT; D: -; size: -; V: TRBV2; J: TRBJ2-3
CDR3: CASSKVEDSGPTTDTQYF; DNA: TGTGCCAGCAGCAAAGTAGAGGATAGCGGGCCAACCACAGATACGCAGTATTTT; D: -; size: -; V: TRBV21-1; J: TRBJ2-3
CDR3: CASSYSGQNTGELFF; DNA: TGTGCCAGCAGTTACTCGGGGCAGAACACCGGGGAGCTGTTTTTT; D: -; size: -; V: TRBV6-5; J: TRBJ2-2
CDR3: CASSIASSGYAQYF; DNA: TGTGCCAGTAGTATTGCGTCTAGCGGTTACGCGCAGTACTTC; D: TRBD2; size: -; V: TRBV19; J: TRBJ2-7
CDR3: CASEMTSGKRGEQFF; DNA: TGCGCCAGCGAAATGACTAGCGGGAAAAGGGGTGAGCAGTTCTTC; D: TRBD2; size: -; V: TRBV5-1; J: TRBJ2-1
CDR3: CASSAGPGTEAFF; DNA: TGTGCCAGCAGTGCCGGGCCAGGCACTGAAGCTTTCTTT; D: -; size: -; V: TRBV2; J: TRBJ1-1
CDR3: CAWPTTGNEKLFF; DNA: TGTGCCTGGCCCACGACAGGCAATGAAAAACTGTTTTTT; D: -; size: few; V: TRBV30; J: TRBJ1-4
CDR3: CASSQSRQGANYGYTF; DNA: TGTGCCAGCAGCCAATCCCGACAGGGGGCGAACTATGGCTACACCTTC; D: TRBD1; size: few; V: TRBV16; J: TRBJ1-2
CDR3: CASSGLAGGLSYNEQFF; DNA: TGTGCCAGCAGCGGACTAGCGGGAGGACTGTCCTACAATGAGCAGTTCTTC; D: TRBD2; size: -; V: TRBV9; J: TRBJ2-1
CDR3: CASSPDGDPSTDTQYF; DNA: TGTGCCAGCAGTCCGGACGGAGACCCTAGCACAGATACGCAGTATTTT; D: -; size: -; V: TRBV2; J: TRBJ2-3
CDR3: CASRREQGAYYGYTF; DNA: TGTGCCAGCAGGAGGGAGCAGGGGGCGTACTATGGCTACACCTTC; D: TRBD1; size: -; V: TRBV2; J: TRBJ1-2
CDR3: CASSQVWTPPFF; DNA: TGTGCCAGCAGCCAAGTTTGGACCCCTCCGTTCTTC; D: -; size: few; V: TRBV14; J: TRBJ2-1
CDR3: CASSPRGGGLYNEQFF; DNA: TGTGCCAGCAGCCCCCGGGGCGGGGGGCTTTACAATGAGCAGTTCTTC; D: TRBD2; size: -; V: TRBV7-3; J: TRBJ2-1
CDR3: CASSAEPGTEPDTQYF; DNA: TGTGCCAGCAGCGCGGAGCCGGGGACCGAGCCAGATACGCAGTATTTT; D: -; size: -; V: TRBV9; J: TRBJ2-3
CDR3: CASSQEGGIAAEETQYF; DNA: TGCGCCAGCAGCCAAGAAGGTGGAATAGCGGCTGAAGAGACCCAGTACTTC; D: -; size: -; V: TRBV4-1; J: TRBJ2-5
CDR3: CASSQGRSATGTETQYF; DNA: TGTGCCAGCAGCCAAGGGCGCTCGGCCACAGGGACAGAGACCCAGTACTTC; D: -; size: -; V: TRBV14; J: TRBJ2-5
CDR3: CASSVRGGLAGRTDTQYF; DNA: TGTGCCAGCAGCGTAAGGGGAGGGCTAGCGGGCCGCACAGATACGCAGTATTTT; D: TRBD2; size: -; V: TRBV9; J: TRBJ2-3
CDR3: CASSLAGASTDTQYF; DNA: TGTGCTAGCAGCTTAGCGGGGGCTTCCACAGATACGCAGTATTTT; D: TRBD2; size: -; V: TRBV7-7; J: TRBJ2-3
CDR3: CASSIRTRLAREYNEQFF; DNA: TGTGCCAGCAGCATCCGGACTAGGCTAGCTAGAGAATACAATGAGCAGTTCTTC; D: TRBD2; size: -; V: TRBV11-2; J: TRBJ2-1
CDR3: CSVGYREETQYF; DNA: TGCAGCGTTGGCTACAGGGAGGAGACCCAGTACTTC; D: -; size: -; V: TRBV29-1; J: TRBJ2-5
CDR3: CASSRQAAQGNTIYF; DNA: TGCGCCAGCAGCCGACAGGCGGCTCAGGGAAACACCATATATTTT; D: -; size: -; V: TRBV5-1; J: TRBJ1-3
CDR3: CASSLGPTGINYGYTF; DNA: TGTGCCAGCAGCTTGGGCCCTACAGGGATTAACTATGGCTACACCTTC; D: -; size: -; V: TRBV5-4; J: TRBJ1-2
CDR3: CAWSATTDTQYF; DNA: TGTGCCTGGAGCGCGACTACAGATACGCAGTATTTT; D: -; size: -; V: TRBV30; J: TRBJ2-3
CDR3: CASSSPNGGNTIYF; DNA: TGTGCCAGCAGCTCTCCGAACGGTGGAAACACCATATATTTT; D: -; size: -; V: TRBV7-2; J: TRBJ1-3
CDR3: CASSASGGGNQPQHF; DNA: TGTGCCAGCAGCGCCTCGGGAGGGGGCAATCAGCCCCAGCATTTT; D: -; size: -; V: TRBV9; J: TRBJ1-5
CDR3: CASSEAYEDSPLHF; DNA: TGTGCCAGCAGTGAAGCGTATGAGGATTCACCCCTCCACTTT; D: -; size: few; V: TRBV6-1; J: TRBJ1-6
CDR3: CASRAPESYEQYF; DNA: TGTGCCAGCCGGGCGCCGGAGTCCTACGAGCAGTACTTC; D: -; size: -; V: TRBV18; J: TRBJ2-7
CDR3: CASKERGQETQYF; DNA: TGCGCCAGCAAGGAGCGGGGGCAAGAGACCCAGTACTTC; D: TRBD2; size: -; V: TRBV5-1; J: TRBJ2-5
CDR3: CASSLDRGDTGELFF; DNA: TGCGCCAGCAGCTTAGACAGGGGGGACACCGGGGAGCTGTTTTTT; D: TRBD1; size: -; V: TRBV5-1; J: TRBJ2-2
CDR3: CASSNGQGSTDTQYF; DNA: TGTGCCAGCAGCAACGGACAGGGCAGCACAGATACGCAGTATTTT; D: TRBD1; size: -; V: TRBV13; J: TRBJ2-3
CDR3: CASSFGQANSYEQYF; DNA: TGCGCCAGCAGCTTCGGACAGGCCAACTCCTACGAGCAGTACTTC; D: TRBD1; size: -; V: TRBV5-1; J: TRBJ2-7
CDR3: CASIPRGGATGELFF; DNA: TGTGCCAGCATTCCACGGGGGGGGGCCACCGGGGAGCTGTTTTTT; D: TRBD2; size: -; V: TRBV11-2; J: TRBJ2-2
CDR3: CASSLRQGSYIQYF; DNA: TGTGCCAGCAGTTTACGACAGGGAAGTTACATTCAGTACTTC; D: TRBD1; size: -; V: TRBV6-5; J: TRBJ2-4
CDR3: CASSYGDRDSNTEAFF; DNA: TGTGCCAGCAGTTACGGAGACCGGGACTCTAACACTGAAGCTTTCTTT; D: -; size: -; V: TRBV6-5; J: TRBJ1-1
CDR3: CASGQPYEQYF; DNA: TGTGCCAGCGGCCAGCCCTACGAGCAGTACTTC; D: -; size: -; V: TRBV6-6; J: TRBJ2-7